Presented here are 24 T cell receptor beta chains from one specimen sequenced in a study of T cells in Graves' hyperthyroidism and ophthalmopathy (dated by TCRdb to the late 2010s). Receptor libraries were prepared by multiplex PCR. Sequencing instrument: Illumina HiSeq 2000. TCR beta CDR3 regions were amplified from RNA transcripts. A first-round RT-PCR of the TCR CDR3 used the HTBI primer set with the Qiagen OneStep RT-PCR kit. In TCRdb, the public reads were trimmed at Q25 with fastp and aligned with MiXCR, with productive beta chains retained. Each entry is one CDR3 protein sequence, shown with its most common DNA and genes. For this sample the table gives hundreds of thousands of distinct CDR3 sequences, of which about 17% were detected only once. The biggest ten clones account for around 57% of the sample. The sample consisted of blood. Every receptor here comes from a woman aged 55-75 years with Graves' ophthalmopathy.

This clonotype was seen repeatedly, ten times or more. This rearrangement joins TRBV20-1 to TRBJ2-7, with 9 bases fitting TRBD2. Germline CDR1 DFQATT, CDR2 SNEGSKA (reference sequence). With V trimmed by 3 bases and J by 4 bases, 10 bases remained unmatched. This CDR3 region has 15 residues. As DNA, the CDR3 is TGCAGTGCTAGTCCGCGACTAGCGGCAGGATACGAGCAGTACTTC. It is translated as CSASPRLAAGYEQYF.

Many counts were recorded for this clonotype. The chain uses TRBV28 and TRBJ1-1; 7 bases line up with TRBD1. Germline-derived CDR1 and CDR2 are MDHEN and SYDVKM. The CDR3 is made up of 12 amino acids. J was trimmed by 9 bases and V by 5 bases; bases with no gene match: 6. CDR3 region: CASSPKTGKAFF. Written as DNA, the CDR3 is TGTGCCAGCAGTCCCAAGACAGGGAAAGCTTTCTTT.

The chain joins TRBV7-9 to TRBJ1-1, with 8 nucleotides matching TRBD1. Per the germline V gene, CDR1 is SEHNR and CDR2 is FQNEAQ (reference sequence). J lost 7 bases, V lost 6 bases, and 13 bases had no gene match. The CDR3 runs to 15 residues. The CDR3 coding sequence is TGTGCCAGCAGGGCAGGGGGCGCCGGGAGGAATGAAGCTTTCTTT. Translating gives CASRAGGAGRNEAFF.

V usage is TRBV6-1 and J usage is TRBJ2-3, with D possibly called TRBD1 or TRBD2 (6 bases each). Trimming removed 6 bases at V and 2 bases at J, with 24 bases between. CDR3 size: 18 residues. Germline V gene sequence: CDR1 MNHNS, CDR2 SASEGT. The CDR3 nucleotides read TGTGCCAGCAGGATCCCCCCCTCGGGGGCTCAACTCACAGATACGCAGTATTTT. Translated, it gives CASRIPPSGAQLTDTQYF.

This clonotype was counted between two and nine times. This sequence joins TRBV5-1 and TRBJ1-2, with unresolved D. Germline V gene data show CDR1 as SGHRS and CDR2 as YFSETQ. CDR3 length equals 14 residues. The V and J ends lost 4 bases and 7 bases respectively, with 17 bases between them. CDR3 coding DNA: TGCGCCAGCAGCGCGGGCGGTTCGCGCTCTGGCTACACCTTC. Translated: CASSAGGSRSGYTF.

This clonotype was picked up many times. The chain combines TRBV9 with TRBJ1-2, with D perhaps TRBD1 (5 bases). This CDR3 has 11 residues. Germline V gives CDR1 SGDLS, CDR2 YYNGEE. Here the CDR3 reads CATSRGYGYTF. In nucleotides, the CDR3 is TGTGCGACGAGTAGGGGCTATGGCTACACCTTC.

This clonotype appeared a few times. The chain combines TRBV18 with TRBJ2-5; D gene unclear. CDR1 is KGHSH, CDR2 LQKENI, per germline. This CDR3 region has 14 residues. The V gene lost 3 bases and the J gene lost 1 base, with 9 bases spanning the gap. The DNA of the CDR3 is TGTGCCAGCTCACCTCGGCAACTCCAAGAGACCCAGTACTTC. Protein product: CASSPRQLQETQYF.

Many counts were recorded for this clonotype. CDR3 in amino acids: CASSQAPIRNSPLHF. The CDR3 DNA follows: TGTGCCAGCAGCCAAGCCCCGATCAGGAATTCACCCCTCCACTTT. V and J are TRBV3-1 and TRBJ1-6; D call uncertain. Trimming removed 1 base from V and 7 bases from J, with 11 bases in between. The germline V gene has CDR1 LGHDT and CDR2 YNNKEL (reference sequence). The CDR3 runs to 15 residues.

The sample holds a few counts of this clonotype. This may come from a read error, since a much larger clone is one base off. V and J are TRBV20-1 and TRBJ2-3; 15 nucleotides align to TRBD2. J lost 5 bases, V lost 7 bases, and 4 bases had no gene match. Per the germline V gene, CDR1 is DFQATT and CDR2 is SNEGSKA (reference sequence). The CDR3 covers 14 residues. The CDR3 DNA follows: TGCAGTGGGACTAGCGGGGGGGGCGGAGATACGCAGTATTTT. This translates into CSGTSGGGGDTQYF.

This clonotype has a handful of counts. A much larger clonotype is one base distant, so this may be a read error. This chain links TRBV6-5 with TRBJ2-2; D perhaps matches TRBD1 (7 bases). Trimming left V 2 bases short and J 13 bases short, with 11 bases between. Germline CDR1 and CDR2: MNHEY and SVGAGI. The CDR3 loop spans 12 amino acids. The CDR3 DNA sequence: TGTGCCAGCAGTTACGGGACAGCGGGGCTGTTTTTT. Translated: CASSYGTAGLFF.

This clonotype has more than one count but fewer than ten. The genes are TRBV4-2 and TRBJ1-5; TRBD1 agrees at 12 bases. V was clipped by 1 base and J by 2 bases; unmatched bases: 6. CDR3 size: 18 residues. Germline CDR1 LGHNA, CDR2 YNFKEQ. The CDR3 loop is CASSQAPGQGARNQPQHF. DNA of the CDR3: TGTGCCAGCAGCCAAGCCCCGGGACAGGGGGCCCGCAATCAGCCCCAGCATTTT.

This clonotype was observed many times. The gene calls are TRBV12-3 or TRBV12-4 and TRBJ1-6; 7 bases align to TRBD1. This CDR3 is built from 14 residues. With V trimmed by 6 bases and J by 6 bases, 5 bases remained unmatched. CDR3 protein: CASSLTGSNSPLHF. CDR3 coding DNA: TGTGCCAGCAGCCTGACAGGGTCTAATTCACCCCTCCACTTT.

This clonotype came up many times. The chain has TRBV20-1 and TRBJ2-5; D is undetermined. Trimming took off 6 bases at V and 6 bases at J, with 20 bases between the two ends. The CDR3 is 14 residues long. From germline, CDR1 is DFQATT and CDR2 SNEGSKA (reference sequence). The CDR3 DNA follows: TGCAGTGCCCACGGATATGCTGGTACGAAGACCCAGTACTTC. Translation gives CSAHGYAGTKTQYF.

This clonotype was detected many times. The gene calls are TRBV29-1 and TRBJ2-5, with 8 bases matching TRBD2. The junction had 9 bases not matched to a gene; V was cut back by 2 bases and J by 4 bases. Germline CDR1 is SQVTM and CDR2 is ANQGSEA. CDR3 length: 15 residues. CDR3 nucleotides: TGCAGCGTTGAAAACGGGAGGGGTTTAGGAGAGACCCAGTACTTC. Translation: CSVENGRGLGETQYF.

Turning to this clonotype: Since a much larger clone is just one base distant, this may be a read error. The rearrangement uses TRBV20-1 and TRBJ2-5; 7 bases map to TRBD2. CDR1 and CDR2 (germline): DFQATT, SNEGSKA (reference sequence). CDR3 length: 14 residues. The CDR3 region is CSASHFAGRETQCF. The CDR3 DNA sequence: TGCAGTGCTAGCCACTTCGCGGGGAGGGAGACCCAGTGCTTC.

The J gene is TRBJ2-7, the V gene TRBV7-8; 7 bases fit TRBD1. Germline-derived CDR1 and CDR2 are SGHVS and FQNEAQ. The CDR3 spans 15 residues. J gave up 1 base and V 6 bases, and 9 bases lay outside the gene matches. The CDR3 reads CASRPQPGQSYEQYF. The CDR3, as DNA: TGTGCCAGCAGACCACAGCCGGGACAGTCCTACGAGCAGTACTTC. Drawing the rest from reference TRBV7-8 and TRBJ2-7, the complete variable domain is GAGVSQSPRYKVAKRGQDVALRCDPISGHVSLFWYQQALGQGPEFLTYFQNEAQLDKSGLPSDRFFAERPEGSVSTLKIQRTQQEDSAVYLCASRPQPGQSYEQYFGPGTRLTVT.

This clonotype has a count of ten or more. The V and J genes are TRBV5-1 and TRBJ1-2, with 7 bases fitting TRBD1. CDR1 is SGHRS, CDR2 YFSETQ, per germline. CDR3 length equals 14 residues. V trimming: 4 bases; J trimming: 8 bases; junction bases outside the gene matches: 11. Here the CDR3 DNA reads TGCGCCAGCAGCCCCGGACAGGAAGCATGGGGCTACACCTTC. It yields the protein CASSPGQEAWGYTF.

The gene calls are TRBV28 and TRBJ2-2, with unresolved D. The length of the CDR3 is 16 residues. Germline lookup yields CDR1 MDHEN and CDR2 SYDVKM. The V and J ends lost 4 bases and 7 bases respectively, with 19 bases between them. The CDR3 loop is CASSSPPDLAIGELFF. The CDR3 DNA follows: TGTGCCAGCAGTTCCCCACCCGATTTGGCGATCGGGGAGCTGTTTTTT. Full variable domain (missing parts from reference TRBV28 and TRBJ2-2): DVKVTQSSRYLVKRTGEKVFLECVQDMDHENMFWYRQDPGLGLRLIYFSYDVKMKEKGDIPEGYSVSREKKERFSLILESASTNQTSMYLCASSSPPDLAIGELFFGEGSRLTVL.

This clonotype appeared many times. The gene calls are TRBV3-1 and TRBJ1-1; D is ambiguous. CDR3 length equals 13 residues. Looked up from germline, CDR1 is LGHDT and CDR2 is YNNKEL (reference sequence). Between the trimmed V and J ends, which lost 1 base and 1 base, there was a span of 4 bases. CDR3 protein: CASSQVRNTEAFF. The CDR3 DNA is TGTGCCAGCAGCCAAGTCCGGAACACTGAAGCTTTCTTT.

In its sample, this clonotype was seen many times. V gene TRBV11-2 combines with J gene TRBJ2-3, with D perhaps TRBD2 (6 bases). Per the germline V gene, CDR1 is SGHAT and CDR2 is FQNNGV. The CDR3 contains 14 residues. V dropped 6 bases and J dropped 0 bases, with 10 bases sitting between them. The chain's CDR3 is CASSSSGSTDTQYF. For the CDR3, the DNA is TGTGCCAGCAGTTCCAGCGGGAGCACAGATACGCAGTATTTT.

This clonotype was found many times. J is TRBJ2-7 and V is TRBV2, with D perhaps TRBD1 (6 bases). The germline V gene encodes CDR1 SNHLY and CDR2 FYNNEI. The V gene lost 1 base and the J gene lost 3 bases, with 13 bases spanning the gap. The CDR3 loop spans 15 amino acids. The CDR3 region is CASSEGGTLSYEQYF. The CDR3 nucleotides read TGTGCCAGCAGTGAAGGAGGGACATTGAGCTACGAGCAGTACTTC.

The genes are TRBV9 and TRBJ1-2; D is unclear. Per germline, CDR1 SGDLS and CDR2 YYNGEE. Trimming cost V 0 bases and J 4 bases, with 10 bases left between them. This CDR3 is built from 14 residues. The CDR3 sequence is CASSVALQTYGYTF. The CDR3 DNA follows: TGTGCCAGCAGCGTAGCTTTACAGACCTATGGCTACACCTTC.

This clonotype was recorded at least ten times. The J gene is TRBJ1-1, the V gene TRBV7-6; D is ambiguous. CDR3 length: 13 amino acids. V lost 6 bases, J lost 1 base, and 9 bases lay in between. Looked up from germline, CDR1 is SGHVS and CDR2 is FNYEAQ. The CDR3 protein is CASSYSSNTEAFF. The CDR3 bases are TGTGCCAGCAGTTACAGCTCGAACACTGAAGCTTTCTTT.

This clonotype occurred a few times. This chain connects TRBV4-3 to TRBJ1-4; 8 bases agree with TRBD1. Looked up from germline, CDR1 is LGHNA and CDR2 is YSLEER. The V and J ends lost 3 bases and 3 bases, in that order; junction bases with no gene match: 12. The CDR3 covers 18 residues. The CDR3 here is CASSQARGPTSANEKLFF. CDR3 bases: TGCGCCAGCAGCCAGGCCAGGGGGCCCACGAGCGCTAATGAAAAACTGTTTTTT.